This T cell receptor (beta chain) was sequenced for a study of blood T cell repertoires in COVID-19. Study summary: The study drew acute and convalescent COVID-19 samples from the United States, Italy and Spain. Sources were T cells, B-cell-depleted T cells, or PBMCs; the material itself was cDNA or gDNA.

Per the authors' pipeline: Reference gene primer amplification yielded estimated nucleated cell counts. Method: immunoSEQ multiplex PCR; TCRdb's copy keeps in-frame clones and lacks some. The V and J calls and the clone size are those of that table, but D and trimming were determined from the DNA. The sample has more than 80,000 clones; 84% are singletons. The CDR3 consists of 13 residues. Trimming stripped 5 bases from V and 5 bases from J, with 12 bases between. Germline V CDR1 and CDR2: SGHAT, FQNNGV. The chain employs TRBV11-2 and TRBJ1-2; D is possibly TRBD1 (6 bases). The sequence derives from a woman aged 60 to 75 with acute or convalescent COVID-19. Source material: peripheral blood. CDR3 sequence reads: CASSGTGPYGYTF. CDR3 coding DNA: TGTGCCAGCAGCGGAACAGGGCCTTATGGCTACACCTTC.